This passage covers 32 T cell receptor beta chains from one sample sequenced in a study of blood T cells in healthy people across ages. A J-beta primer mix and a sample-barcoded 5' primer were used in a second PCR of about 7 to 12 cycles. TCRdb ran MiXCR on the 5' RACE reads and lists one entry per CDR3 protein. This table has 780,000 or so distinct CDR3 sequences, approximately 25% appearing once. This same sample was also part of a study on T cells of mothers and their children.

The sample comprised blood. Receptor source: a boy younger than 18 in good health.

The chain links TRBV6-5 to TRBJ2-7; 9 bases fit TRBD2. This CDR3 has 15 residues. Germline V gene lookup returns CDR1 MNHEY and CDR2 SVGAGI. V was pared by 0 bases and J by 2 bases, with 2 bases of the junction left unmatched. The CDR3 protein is CASSYSLAGTYEQYF. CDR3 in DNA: TGTGCCAGCAGTTACTCACTAGCGGGCACCTACGAGCAGTACTTC.

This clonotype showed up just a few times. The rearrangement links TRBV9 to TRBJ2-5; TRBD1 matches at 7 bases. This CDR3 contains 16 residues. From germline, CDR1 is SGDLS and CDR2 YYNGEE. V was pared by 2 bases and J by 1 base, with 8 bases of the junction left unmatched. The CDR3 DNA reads TGTGCCAGCAGCGTGGGTCCGGGACAGCCCCAAGAGACCCAGTACTTC. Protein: CASSVGPGQPQETQYF.

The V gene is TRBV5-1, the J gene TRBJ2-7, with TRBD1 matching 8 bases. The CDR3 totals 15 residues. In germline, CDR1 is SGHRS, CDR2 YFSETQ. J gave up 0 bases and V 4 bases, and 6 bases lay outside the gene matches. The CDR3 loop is CASSLQGTGSYEQYF. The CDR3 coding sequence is TGCGCCAGCAGCCTACAAGGGACAGGCTCCTACGAGCAGTACTTC. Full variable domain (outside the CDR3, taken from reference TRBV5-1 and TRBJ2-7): KAGVTQTPRYLIKTRGQQVTLSCSPISGHRSVSWYQQTPGQGLQFLFEYFSETQRNKGNFPGRFSGRQFSNSRSEMNVSTLELGDSALYLCASSLQGTGSYEQYFGPGTRLTVT.

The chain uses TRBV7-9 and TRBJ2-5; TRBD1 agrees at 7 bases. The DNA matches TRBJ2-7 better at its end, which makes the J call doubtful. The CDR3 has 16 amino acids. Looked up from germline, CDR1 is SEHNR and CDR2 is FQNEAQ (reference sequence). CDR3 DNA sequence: TGTGCCAGCAGCTTCTTCGATGTAGGGGGCTTTGACGAGCAGTACTTC. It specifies CASSFFDVGGFDEQYF.

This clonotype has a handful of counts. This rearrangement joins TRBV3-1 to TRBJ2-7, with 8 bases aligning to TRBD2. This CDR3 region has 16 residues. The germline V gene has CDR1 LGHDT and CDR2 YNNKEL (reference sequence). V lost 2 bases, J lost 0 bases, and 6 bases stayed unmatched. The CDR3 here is CASSQLPTSASYEQYF. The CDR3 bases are TGTGCCAGCAGCCAACTCCCGACTAGCGCCTCCTACGAGCAGTACTTC.

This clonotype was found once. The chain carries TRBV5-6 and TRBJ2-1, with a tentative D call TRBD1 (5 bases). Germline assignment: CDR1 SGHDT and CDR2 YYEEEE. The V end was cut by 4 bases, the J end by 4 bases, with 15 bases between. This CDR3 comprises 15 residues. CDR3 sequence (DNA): TGTGCCAGCAGCATACAACGACAGACATACAATGAGCAGTTCTTC. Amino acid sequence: CASSIQRQTYNEQFF.

This CDR3 is CASSLGQGWGSYNEQFF. The CDR3 DNA reads as TGTGCCAGCAGTTTAGGGCAGGGTTGGGGCTCCTACAATGAGCAGTTCTTC. The gene calls are TRBV28 and TRBJ2-1; D possibly corresponds to TRBD1 (5 bases). Trimming stripped 2 bases from V and 0 bases from J, with 14 bases between. Germline V gene sequence: CDR1 MDHEN, CDR2 SYDVKM. This CDR3 has 17 residues.

CDR3 sequence (DNA): TGCGCCAGCAGCGCAACAGCGGGGGAAGAGACCCAGTACTTC. Protein sequence: CASSATAGEETQYF. The V and J genes are TRBV5-1 and TRBJ2-5; 8 bases align to TRBD2. Germline V gene sequence: CDR1 SGHRS, CDR2 YFSETQ. J gave up 3 bases and V 4 bases, and 5 bases lay outside the gene matches. CDR3 length equals 14 residues.

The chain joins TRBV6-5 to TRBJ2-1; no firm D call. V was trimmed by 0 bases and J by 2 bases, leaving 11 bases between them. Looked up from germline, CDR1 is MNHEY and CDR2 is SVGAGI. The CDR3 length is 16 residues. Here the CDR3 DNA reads TGTGCCAGCAGTTACTCGAACTCCCTAACCTACAATGAGCAGTTCTTC. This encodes CASSYSNSLTYNEQFF.

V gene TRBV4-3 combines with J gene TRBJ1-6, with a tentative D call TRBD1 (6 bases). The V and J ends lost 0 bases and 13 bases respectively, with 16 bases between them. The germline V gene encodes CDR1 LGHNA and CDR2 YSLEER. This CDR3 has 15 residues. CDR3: CASSQDRAGEDPLHF. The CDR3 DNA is TGCGCCAGCAGCCAAGATCGGGCAGGGGAGGATCCCCTCCACTTT.

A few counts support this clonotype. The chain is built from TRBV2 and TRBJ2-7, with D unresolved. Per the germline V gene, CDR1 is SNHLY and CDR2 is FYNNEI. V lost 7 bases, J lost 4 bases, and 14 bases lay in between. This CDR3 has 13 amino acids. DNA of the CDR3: TGTGCCAGCACTATCTCCCGAGAGTACGAGCAGTACTTC. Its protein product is CASTISREYEQYF.

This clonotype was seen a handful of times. CDR3 protein: CSASTTSGVQETQYF. CDR3 DNA sequence: TGCAGTGCTAGCACGACTAGCGGGGTCCAAGAGACCCAGTACTTC. The rearrangement joins TRBV20-1 to TRBJ2-5, with TRBD2 identical over 11 bases. Trimming cost V 3 bases and J 1 base; bases outside gene matches: 4. The CDR3 runs 15 residues. Looked up from germline, CDR1 is DFQATT and CDR2 is SNEGSKA (reference sequence).

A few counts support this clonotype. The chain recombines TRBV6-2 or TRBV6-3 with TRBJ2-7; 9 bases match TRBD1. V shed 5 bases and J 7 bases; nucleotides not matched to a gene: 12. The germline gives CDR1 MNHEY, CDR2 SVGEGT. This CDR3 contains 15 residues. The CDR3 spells CASSPTGTGPREQYF. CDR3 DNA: TGTGCCAGCAGTCCGACCGGGACAGGGCCTCGAGAGCAGTACTTC.

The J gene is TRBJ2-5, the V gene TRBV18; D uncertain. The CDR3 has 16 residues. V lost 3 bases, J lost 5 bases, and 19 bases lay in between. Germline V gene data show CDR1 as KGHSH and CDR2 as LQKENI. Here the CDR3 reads CASSPSRQVLAETQYF. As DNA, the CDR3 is TGTGCCAGCTCACCTTCTCGGCAGGTCCTTGCGGAGACCCAGTACTTC.

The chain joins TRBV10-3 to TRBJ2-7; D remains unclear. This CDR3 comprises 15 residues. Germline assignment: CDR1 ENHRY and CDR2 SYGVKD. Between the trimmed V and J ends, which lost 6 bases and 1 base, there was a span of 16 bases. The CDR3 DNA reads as TGTGCCATCAGCTCCTTAACCGTCCGTTCCTACGAGCAGTACTTC. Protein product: CAISSLTVRSYEQYF.

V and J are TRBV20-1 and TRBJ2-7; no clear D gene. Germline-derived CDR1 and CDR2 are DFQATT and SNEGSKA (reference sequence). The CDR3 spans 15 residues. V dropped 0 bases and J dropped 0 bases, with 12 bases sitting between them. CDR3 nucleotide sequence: TGCAGTGCTAGAGATCAGGCCAGCTACTCCTACGAGCAGTACTTC. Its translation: CSARDQASYSYEQYF.

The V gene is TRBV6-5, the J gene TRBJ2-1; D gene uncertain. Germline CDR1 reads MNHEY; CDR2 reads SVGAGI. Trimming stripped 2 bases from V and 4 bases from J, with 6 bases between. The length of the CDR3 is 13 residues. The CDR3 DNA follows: TGTGCCAGCAGTTACAGGCAGTACAATGAGCAGTTCTTC. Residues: CASSYRQYNEQFF.

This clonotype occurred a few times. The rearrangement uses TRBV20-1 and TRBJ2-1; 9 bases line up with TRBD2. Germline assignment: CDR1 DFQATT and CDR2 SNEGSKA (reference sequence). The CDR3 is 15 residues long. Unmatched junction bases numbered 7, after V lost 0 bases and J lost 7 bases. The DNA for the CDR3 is TGCAGTGCTAGAGACCAGACTAGCGGTTCTAATGAGCAGTTCTTC. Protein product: CSARDQTSGSNEQFF.

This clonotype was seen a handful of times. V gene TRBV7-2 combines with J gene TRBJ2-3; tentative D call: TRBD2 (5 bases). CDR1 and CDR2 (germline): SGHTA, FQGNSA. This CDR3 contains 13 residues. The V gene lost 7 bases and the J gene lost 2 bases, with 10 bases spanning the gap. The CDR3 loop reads CASNTRDTDTQYF. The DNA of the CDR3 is TGTGCCAGCAACACGAGGGACACAGATACGCAGTATTTT.

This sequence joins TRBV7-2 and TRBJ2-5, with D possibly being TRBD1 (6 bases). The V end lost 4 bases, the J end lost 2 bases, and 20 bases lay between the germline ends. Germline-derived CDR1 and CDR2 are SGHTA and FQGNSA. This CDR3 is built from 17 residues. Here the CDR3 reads CASSSAYPWTEQETQYF. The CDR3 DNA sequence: TGTGCCAGCAGCTCCGCCTATCCGTGGACAGAGCAAGAGACCCAGTACTTC.

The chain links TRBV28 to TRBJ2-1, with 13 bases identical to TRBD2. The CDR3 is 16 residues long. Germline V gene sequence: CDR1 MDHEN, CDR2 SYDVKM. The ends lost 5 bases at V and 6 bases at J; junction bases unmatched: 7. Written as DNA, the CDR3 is TGTGCCAGCAGTCTAGGGACTAGCGGGATTCTCAATGAGCAGTTCTTC. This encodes CASSLGTSGILNEQFF.

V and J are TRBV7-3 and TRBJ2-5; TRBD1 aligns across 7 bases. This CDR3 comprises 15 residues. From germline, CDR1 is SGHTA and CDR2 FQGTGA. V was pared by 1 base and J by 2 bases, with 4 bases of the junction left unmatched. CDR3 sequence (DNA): TGTGCCAGCAGCTTAAATAGGGGGCAACAAGAGACCCAGTACTTC. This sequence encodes CASSLNRGQQETQYF.

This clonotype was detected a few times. The DNA of the CDR3 is TGTGCCAGCGGGGGGCAGGGCTCACCCCTCCACTTT. Translating it yields CASGGQGSPLHF. The chain is built from TRBV12-3 or TRBV12-4 and TRBJ1-6; D is perhaps TRBD1 (6 bases). The V gene lost 8 bases and the J gene lost 10 bases, with 12 bases spanning the gap. This CDR3 is built from 12 residues.

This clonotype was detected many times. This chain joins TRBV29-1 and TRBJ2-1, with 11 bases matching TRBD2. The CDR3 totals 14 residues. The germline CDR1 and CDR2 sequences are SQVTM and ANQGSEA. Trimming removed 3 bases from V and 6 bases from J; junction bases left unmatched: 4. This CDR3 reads CSVEGLAVRNEQFF. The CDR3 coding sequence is TGCAGCGTTGAGGGACTAGCGGTGCGCAATGAGCAGTTCTTC.

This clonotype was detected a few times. CDR3 DNA: TGTGCCAGCAGTTACAACGGGGGGGAGACCCAGTACTTC. Translation gives CASSYNGGETQYF. The chain has TRBV6-6 and TRBJ2-5; 7 positions agree with TRBD2. Germline V gives CDR1 MNHNY, CDR2 SVGAGI (reference sequence). The CDR3 has 13 residues. The V segment lost 2 bases and the J segment 5 bases; nucleotides outside the gene matches: 2.

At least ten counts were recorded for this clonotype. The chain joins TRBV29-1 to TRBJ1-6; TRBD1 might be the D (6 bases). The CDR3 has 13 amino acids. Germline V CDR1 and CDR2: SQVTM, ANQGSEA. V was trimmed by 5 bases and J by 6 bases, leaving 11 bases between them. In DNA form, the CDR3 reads TGCAGCGTTAGGAGGGGGGTTAATTCACCCCTCCACTTT. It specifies CSVRRGVNSPLHF.

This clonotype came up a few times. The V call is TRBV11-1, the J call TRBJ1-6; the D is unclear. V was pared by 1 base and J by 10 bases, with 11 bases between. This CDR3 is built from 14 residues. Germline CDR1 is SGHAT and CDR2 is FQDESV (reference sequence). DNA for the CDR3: TGTGCCAGCAGCTTAGGGATCCCTCAATCACCCCTCCACTTT. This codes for CASSLGIPQSPLHF.

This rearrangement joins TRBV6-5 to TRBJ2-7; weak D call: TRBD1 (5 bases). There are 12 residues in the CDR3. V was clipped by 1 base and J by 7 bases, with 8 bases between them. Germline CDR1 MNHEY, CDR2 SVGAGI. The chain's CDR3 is CASSYLGQEQYF. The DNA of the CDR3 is TGTGCCAGCAGTTACTTGGGGCAGGAGCAGTACTTC.

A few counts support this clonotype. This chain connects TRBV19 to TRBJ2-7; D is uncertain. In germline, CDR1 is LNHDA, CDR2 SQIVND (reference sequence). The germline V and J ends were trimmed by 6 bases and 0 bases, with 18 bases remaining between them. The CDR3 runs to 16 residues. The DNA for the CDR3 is TGTGCCAGTAGGATTATGGGGAATGGCGGCTCCTACGAGCAGTACTTC. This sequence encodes CASRIMGNGGSYEQYF.

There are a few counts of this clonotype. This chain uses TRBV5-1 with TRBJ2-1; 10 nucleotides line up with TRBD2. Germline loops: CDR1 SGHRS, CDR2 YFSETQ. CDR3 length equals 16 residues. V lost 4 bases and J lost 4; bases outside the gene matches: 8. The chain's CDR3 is CASSRPTSGAYNEQFF. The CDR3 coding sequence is TGCGCCAGCAGCCGACCAACTAGCGGGGCGTACAATGAGCAGTTCTTC.

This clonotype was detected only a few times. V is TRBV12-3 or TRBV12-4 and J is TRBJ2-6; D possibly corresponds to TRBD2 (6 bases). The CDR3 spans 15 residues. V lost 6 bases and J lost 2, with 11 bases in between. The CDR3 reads CASSYRRAGANVLTF. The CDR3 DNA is TGTGCCAGCAGCTACCGGAGGGCTGGGGCCAACGTCCTGACTTTC.

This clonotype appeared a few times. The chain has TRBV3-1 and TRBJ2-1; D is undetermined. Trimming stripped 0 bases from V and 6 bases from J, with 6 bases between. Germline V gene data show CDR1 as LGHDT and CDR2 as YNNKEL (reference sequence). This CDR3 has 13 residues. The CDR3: CASSQDFGNEQFF. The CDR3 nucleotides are TGTGCCAGCAGCCAAGATTTCGGCAATGAGCAGTTCTTC.